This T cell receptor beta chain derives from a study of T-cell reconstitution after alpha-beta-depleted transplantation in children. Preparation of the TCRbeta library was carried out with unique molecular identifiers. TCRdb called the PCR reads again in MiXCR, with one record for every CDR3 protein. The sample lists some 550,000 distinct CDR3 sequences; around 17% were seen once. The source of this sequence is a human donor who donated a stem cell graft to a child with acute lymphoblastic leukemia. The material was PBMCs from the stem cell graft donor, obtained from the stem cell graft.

The CDR3 is CASSLWAGGWETQYF. The DNA of the CDR3 is TGTGCCAGCAGTTTATGGGCGGGAGGCTGGGAGACCCAGTACTTC. The V call is TRBV12-3 or TRBV12-4, the J call TRBJ2-5; 8 bases align to TRBD2. This CDR3 comprises 15 residues. The J segment lost 5 bases and the V segment lost 2 bases, leaving 7 bases of the junction unmatched.